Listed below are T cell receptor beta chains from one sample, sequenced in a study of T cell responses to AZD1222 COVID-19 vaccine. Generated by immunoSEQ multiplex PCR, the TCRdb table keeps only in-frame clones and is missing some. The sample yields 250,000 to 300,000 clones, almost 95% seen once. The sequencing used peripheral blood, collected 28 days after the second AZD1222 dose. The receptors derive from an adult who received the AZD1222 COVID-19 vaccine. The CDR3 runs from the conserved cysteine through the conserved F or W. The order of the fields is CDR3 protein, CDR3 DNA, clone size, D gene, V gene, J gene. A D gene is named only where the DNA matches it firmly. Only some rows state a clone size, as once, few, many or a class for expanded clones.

CASSQDRKDLTDTQYF	TGCGCCAGCAGCCAAGATCGGAAGGACCTCACAGATACGCAGTATTTT	-	-	TRBV4-3	TRBJ2-3
CASSRTDTQYF	TGTGCCAGCAGCCGCACAGATACGCAGTATTTT	-	-	TRBV28	TRBJ2-3
CASRGQGQTQPQHF	TGTGCCAGCAGAGGACAGGGACAGACGCAGCCCCAGCATTTT	-	TRBD1	TRBV6-5	TRBJ1-5
CASRATGPQRGTGELFF	TGTGCCAGTAGGGCCACAGGGCCCCAGCGAGGCACCGGGGAGCTGTTTTTT	-	-	TRBV19	TRBJ2-2
CASSQSGGSSGELFF	TGTGCCAGCAGCCAAAGCGGGGGATCTTCCGGGGAGCTGTTTTTT	-	TRBD2	TRBV3-1/TRBV3-2	TRBJ2-2
CASSFPAGREEETQYF	TGTGCCAGCAGTTTTCCGGCGGGGCGCGAGGAGGAGACCCAGTACTTC	-	-	TRBV28	TRBJ2-5
CASSYLANSPLHF	TGTGCCAGCAGTTACTTGGCTAATTCACCCCTCCACTTT	-	-	TRBV6-5	TRBJ1-6
CASSPAGRPIADTQYF	TGTGCCAGCTCACCGGCCGGGAGGCCTATTGCAGATACGCAGTATTTT	-	TRBD2	TRBV18	TRBJ2-3
CATSSVGTVEAFF	TGTGCCACCAGCAGTGTTGGGACGGTTGAAGCTTTCTTT	-	-	TRBV15	TRBJ1-1
CASSESTGGSPLHF	TGCGCCAGCAGTGAGTCGACAGGGGGATCACCCCTCCACTTT	-	TRBD1	TRBV10-2	TRBJ1-6
CASKRTSGANTGELFF	TGTGCCAGCAAGAGGACTAGCGGGGCGAACACCGGGGAGCTGTTTTTT	-	TRBD2	TRBV3-1/TRBV3-2	TRBJ2-2
CASSQTQGDTEAFF	TGTGCCAGCAGCCAAACTCAGGGGGACACTGAAGCTTTCTTT	-	TRBD1	TRBV4-2	TRBJ1-1
CSVEVIENYEQYF	TGCAGCGTTGAAGTGATCGAGAACTACGAGCAGTACTTC	-	-	TRBV29-1	TRBJ2-7
CASSLEAPSAGANVLTF	TGCGCCAGCAGCTTGGAGGCCCCCTCGGCTGGGGCCAACGTCCTGACTTTC	-	-	TRBV5-1	TRBJ2-6
CASRGENTGELFF	TGTGCCAGCAGAGGGGAGAACACCGGGGAGCTGTTTTTT	-	-	TRBV7-7	TRBJ2-2
CASSRMSTDTQYF	TGTGCCAGCAGCCGGATGAGCACAGATACGCAGTATTTT	-	-	TRBV5-6	TRBJ2-3
CASSLRDSKPSSSYEQYF	TGTGCCAGCAGCCTACGGGACAGTAAGCCTTCGAGCTCCTACGAGCAGTACTTC	-	TRBD1	TRBV7-8	TRBJ2-7
CSVLGGSQMNTEAFF	TGCAGCGTTTTGGGGGGGTCTCAAATGAACACTGAAGCTTTCTTT	many	-	TRBV29-1	TRBJ1-1
CASSEFRSHGYTF	TGTGCCAGCAGTGAATTTAGGTCCCATGGCTACACCTTC	-	-	TRBV6-1	TRBJ1-2
CASSYKALYEQYF	TGTGCCAGCAGTTACAAGGCACTTTACGAGCAGTACTTC	-	-	TRBV6-2/TRBV6-3	TRBJ2-7
CASSSPRGDTQYF	TGTGCCAGCAGCTCACCCCGCGGAGATACGCAGTATTTT	-	-	TRBV5-4	TRBJ2-3
CSASPGSGNTEAFF	TGCAGTGCTAGTCCAGGGTCGGGGAACACTGAAGCTTTCTTT	-	-	TRBV20-1	TRBJ1-1
CASSLLAALDTQYF	TGTGCCAGCAGCTTACTAGCGGCCTTGGATACGCAGTATTTT	-	TRBD2	TRBV7-9	TRBJ2-3
CAISPRGLNSPLHF	TGTGCCATCAGCCCTCGGGGCCTCAATTCACCCCTCCACTTT	-	-	TRBV10-3	TRBJ1-6
CASSPGTGKITDTQYF	TGTGCCAGCAGTCCAGGGACAGGCAAAATCACAGATACGCAGTATTTT	-	TRBD1	TRBV28	TRBJ2-3
CASSSQETQYF	TGCGCCAGCAGCTCGCAAGAGACCCAGTACTTC	-	-	TRBV5-1	TRBJ2-5
CASSYRDLNYGYTF	TGTGCCAGCAGCTACCGGGACTTAAACTATGGCTACACCTTC	-	-	TRBV5-5	TRBJ1-2
CASSLVQGTEQYF	TGTGCCAGCAGCTTGGTGCAGGGAACCGAGCAGTACTTC	-	-	TRBV5-5	TRBJ2-7
CASRGTEGVYNEQFF	TGTGCCAGCAGGGGGACCGAGGGGGTATACAATGAGCAGTTCTTC	-	-	TRBV28	TRBJ2-1
CASETGANQPQHF	TGTGCCAGCGAGACAGGGGCCAATCAGCCCCAGCATTTT	-	TRBD1	TRBV2	TRBJ1-5
CASSVTGTGYNSPLHF	TGTGCCAGCAGCGTTACCGGGACAGGGTATAATTCACCCCTCCACTTT	-	TRBD1	TRBV9	TRBJ1-6
CASSFPGRYSNQPQHF	TGTGCCAGCAGTTTCCCGGGCAGATATAGCAATCAGCCCCAGCATTTT	-	-	TRBV28	TRBJ1-5
CASSRTSGSNTGELFF	TGTGCCAGCAGTCGGACTAGCGGGAGTAACACCGGGGAGCTGTTTTTT	-	TRBD2	TRBV5-6	TRBJ2-2
CASSLARQGFEAFF	TGCGCCAGCAGCTTGGCCCGACAGGGTTTTGAAGCTTTCTTT	-	TRBD1	TRBV5-1	TRBJ1-1
CASSHAWELGGTGELFF	TGCGCCAGCAGCCATGCCTGGGAGCTAGGGGGGACCGGGGAGCTGTTTTTT	-	-	TRBV4-3	TRBJ2-2
CASSKAWVSQPQHF	TGTGCCAGCAGCAAAGCTTGGGTTAGTCAGCCCCAGCATTTT	-	-	TRBV21-1	TRBJ1-5
CASSQDFPGGQPQHF	TGCGCCAGCAGCCAAGATTTTCCGGGGGGTCAGCCCCAGCATTTT	-	-	TRBV4-1	TRBJ1-5
CASGPGPPNTEAFF	TGCGCCAGCGGCCCGGGACCGCCCAACACTGAAGCTTTCTTT	-	-	TRBV5-1	TRBJ1-1
CASSVSGTGATGYTF	TGTGCCAGCAGCGTCTCCGGGACAGGGGCTACGGGCTACACCTTC	-	TRBD1	TRBV9	TRBJ1-2
CASSSFGDKTYEQYF	TGTGCCAGCAGTTCCTTTGGGGACAAGACCTACGAGCAGTACTTC	-	-	TRBV28	TRBJ2-7
CASSPGQGPYNEQFF	TGTGCCAGCAGCCCCGGACAGGGACCCTACAATGAGCAGTTCTTC	-	TRBD1	TRBV7-8	TRBJ2-1
CASSLIRGAGDTGELFF	TGCGCCAGCAGCCTCATAAGGGGGGCAGGGGACACCGGGGAGCTGTTTTTT	-	-	TRBV4-1	TRBJ2-2
CASSQGGIAGEQFF	TGTGCCAGCAGCCAAGGCGGGATAGCTGGTGAGCAGTTCTTC	-	-	TRBV3-1/TRBV3-2	TRBJ2-1
CSVGTGESYGYTF	TGCAGCGTAGGGACAGGGGAGAGCTATGGCTACACCTTC	-	TRBD1	TRBV29-1	TRBJ1-2
CASSFRLAGATGDTQYF	TGTGCCAGCAGCTTCCGACTAGCGGGGGCCACAGGGGATACGCAGTATTTT	-	TRBD2	TRBV11-2	TRBJ2-3
CASSGGGDFSYEQYF	TGTGCCAGCAGCGGAGGCGGAGATTTCTCCTACGAGCAGTACTTC	once	-	TRBV9	TRBJ2-7
CASSYPPSGGWNEQFF	TGTGCCAGCAGTTATCCGCCCAGCGGGGGGTGGAATGAGCAGTTCTTC	-	TRBD2	TRBV6-5	TRBJ2-1
CASSQEVGSLNYGYTF	TGTGCCAGCAGCCAAGAAGTTGGCAGCTTGAACTATGGCTACACCTTC	once	-	TRBV4-2	TRBJ1-2
CASSLGRTSEYNEQFF	TGTGCCAGCAGTTTAGGGAGGACTAGCGAGTACAATGAGCAGTTCTTC	-	TRBD2	TRBV27	TRBJ2-1
CASSQVGSQETQYF	TGTGCCAGCAGCCAAGTGGGAAGCCAAGAGACCCAGTACTTC	few	-	TRBV3-1/TRBV3-2	TRBJ2-5
CASSIDRRRGGNQPQHF	TGTGCCAGTAGTATAGATCGGAGGAGGGGTGGCAATCAGCCCCAGCATTTT	-	-	TRBV19	TRBJ1-5
CASSLGGSSRNEKLFF	TGTGCCAGCAGTTTGGGGGGCTCCAGCAGAAATGAAAAACTGTTTTTT	few	-	TRBV28	TRBJ1-4
CASSPTPGLAHNEQFF	TGTGCCAGCAGCCCGACCCCGGGACTTGCCCACAATGAGCAGTTCTTC	-	-	TRBV7-3	TRBJ2-1
CASSPGRDQPQHF	TGTGCCAGCTCACCAGGAAGAGATCAGCCCCAGCATTTT	-	-	TRBV18	TRBJ1-5